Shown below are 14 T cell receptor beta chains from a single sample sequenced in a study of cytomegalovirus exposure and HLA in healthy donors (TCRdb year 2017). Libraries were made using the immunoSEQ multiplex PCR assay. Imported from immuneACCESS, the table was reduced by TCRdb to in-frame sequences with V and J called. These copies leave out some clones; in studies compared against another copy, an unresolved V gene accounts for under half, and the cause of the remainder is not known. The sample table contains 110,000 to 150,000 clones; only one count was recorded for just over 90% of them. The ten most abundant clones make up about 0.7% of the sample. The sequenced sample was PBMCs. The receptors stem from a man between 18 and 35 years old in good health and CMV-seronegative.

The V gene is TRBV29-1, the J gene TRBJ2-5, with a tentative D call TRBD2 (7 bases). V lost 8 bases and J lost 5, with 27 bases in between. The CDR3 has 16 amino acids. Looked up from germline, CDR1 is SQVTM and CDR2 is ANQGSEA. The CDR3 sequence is CSFRHSRGAGMETQYF. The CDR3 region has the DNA TGCAGCTTCCGACATTCCCGGGGGGCAGGTATGGAGACCCAGTACTTC. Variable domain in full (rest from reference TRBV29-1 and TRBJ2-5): SAVISQKPSRDICQRGTSLTIQCQVDSQVTMMFWYRQQPGQSLTLIATANQGSEATYESGFVIDKFPISRPNLTFSTLTVSNMSPEDSSIYLCSFRHSRGAGMETQYFGPGTRLLVL.

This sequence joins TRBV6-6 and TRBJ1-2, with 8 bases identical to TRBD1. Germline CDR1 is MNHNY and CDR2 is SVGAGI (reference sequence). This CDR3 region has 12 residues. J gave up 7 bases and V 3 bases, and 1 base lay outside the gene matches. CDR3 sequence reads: CASSYDRGGYTF. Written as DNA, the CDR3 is TGTGCCAGCAGTTATGACAGGGGTGGCTACACCTTC.

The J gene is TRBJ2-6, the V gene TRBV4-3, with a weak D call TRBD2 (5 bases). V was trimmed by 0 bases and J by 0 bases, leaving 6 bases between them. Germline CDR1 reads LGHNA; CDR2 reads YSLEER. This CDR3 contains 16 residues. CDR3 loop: CASSQDGSSGANVLTF. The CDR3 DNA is TGCGCCAGCAGCCAAGATGGGAGCTCTGGGGCCAACGTCCTGACTTTC.

Here the CDR3 DNA reads TGTGCCAGCAGCGGATCTAATGAAGCTTTCTTT. Amino acid sequence: CASSGSNEAFF. This sequence joins TRBV9 and TRBJ1-1; no reliable D call. Per germline, CDR1 SGDLS and CDR2 YYNGEE. The CDR3 covers 11 residues. V was shortened by 3 bases and J by 7 bases, with 7 bases between the two germline ends.

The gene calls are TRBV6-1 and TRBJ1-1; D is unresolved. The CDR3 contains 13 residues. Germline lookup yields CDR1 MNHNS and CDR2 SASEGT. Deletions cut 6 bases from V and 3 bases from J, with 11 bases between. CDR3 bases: TGTGCCAGCAGCTTAGAGGTCTACACTGAAGCTTTCTTT. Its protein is CASSLEVYTEAFF.

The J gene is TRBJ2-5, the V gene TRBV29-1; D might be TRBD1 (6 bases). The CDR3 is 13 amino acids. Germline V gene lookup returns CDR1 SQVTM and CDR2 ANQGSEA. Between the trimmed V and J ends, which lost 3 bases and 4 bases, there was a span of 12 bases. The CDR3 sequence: CSVDQGLIETQYF. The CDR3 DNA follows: TGCAGCGTTGACCAGGGGCTGATAGAGACCCAGTACTTC.

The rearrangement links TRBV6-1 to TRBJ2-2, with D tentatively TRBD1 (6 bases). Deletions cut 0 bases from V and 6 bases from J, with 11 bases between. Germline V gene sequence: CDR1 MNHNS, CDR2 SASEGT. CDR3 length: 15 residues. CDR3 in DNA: TGTGCCAGCAGTGAAGCAACTTACAGGGCCGGGGAGCTGTTTTTT. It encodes CASSEATYRAGELFF.

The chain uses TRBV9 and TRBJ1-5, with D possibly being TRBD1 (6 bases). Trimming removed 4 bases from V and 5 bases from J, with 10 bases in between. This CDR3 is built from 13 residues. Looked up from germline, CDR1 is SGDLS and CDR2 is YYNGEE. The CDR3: CASSQRTDQPQHF. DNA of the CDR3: TGTGCCAGCAGCCAAAGGACAGATCAGCCCCAGCATTTT. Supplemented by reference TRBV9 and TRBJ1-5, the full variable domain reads DSGVTQTPKHLITATGQRVTLRCSPRSGDLSVYWYQQSLDQGLQFLIQYYNGEERAKGNILERFSAQQFPDLHSELNLSSLELGDSALYFCASSQRTDQPQHFGDGTRLSIL.

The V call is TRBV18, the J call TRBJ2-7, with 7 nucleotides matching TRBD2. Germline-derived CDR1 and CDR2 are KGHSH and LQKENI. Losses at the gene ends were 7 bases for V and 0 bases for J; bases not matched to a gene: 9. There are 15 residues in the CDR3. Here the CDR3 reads CASYHRRESSYEQYV. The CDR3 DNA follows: TGTGCCAGCTACCACAGGCGGGAGAGCTCCTACGAGCAGTACGTC.

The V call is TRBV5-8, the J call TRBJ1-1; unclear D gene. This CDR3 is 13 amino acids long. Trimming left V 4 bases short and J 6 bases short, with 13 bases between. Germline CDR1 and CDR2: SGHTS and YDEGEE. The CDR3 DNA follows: TGTGCCAGCAGCCGGGGATGGGTCTCTGAAGCTTTCTTT. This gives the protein CASSRGWVSEAFF.

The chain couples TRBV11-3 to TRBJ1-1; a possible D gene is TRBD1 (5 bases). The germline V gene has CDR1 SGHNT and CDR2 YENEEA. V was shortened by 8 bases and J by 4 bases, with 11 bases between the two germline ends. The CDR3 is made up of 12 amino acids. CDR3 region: CASSARATEAFF. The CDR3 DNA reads TGTGCCAGCTCTGCCAGGGCCACTGAAGCTTTCTTT.

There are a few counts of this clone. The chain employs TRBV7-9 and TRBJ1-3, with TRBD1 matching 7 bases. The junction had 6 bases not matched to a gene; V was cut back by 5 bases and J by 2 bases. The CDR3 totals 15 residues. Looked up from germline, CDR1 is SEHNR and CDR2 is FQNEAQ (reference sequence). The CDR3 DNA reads TGTGCCAGCAGCCCACAGGGGTTTACTGGAAACACCATATATTTT. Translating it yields CASSPQGFTGNTIYF.

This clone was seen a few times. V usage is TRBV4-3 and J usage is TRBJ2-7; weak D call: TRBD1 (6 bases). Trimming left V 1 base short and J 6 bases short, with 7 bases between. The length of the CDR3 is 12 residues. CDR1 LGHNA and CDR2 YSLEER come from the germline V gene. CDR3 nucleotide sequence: TGCGCCAGCAGCCAAGCCAGGGGCGAGCAGTACGTC. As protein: CASSQARGEQYV.

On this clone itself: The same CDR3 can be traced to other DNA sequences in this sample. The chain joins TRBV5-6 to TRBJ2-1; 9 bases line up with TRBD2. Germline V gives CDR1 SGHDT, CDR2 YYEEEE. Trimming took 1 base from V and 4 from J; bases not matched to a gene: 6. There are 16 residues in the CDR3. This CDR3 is CASSLKAGGLYNEQFF. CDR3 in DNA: TGTGCCAGCAGCTTGAAGGCGGGAGGGCTTTACAATGAGCAGTTCTTC.